A selection of T cell receptor beta chains follows, all from one sample in a study of post-analysis software for immune sequencing data. TCRdb passed the PCR reads through MiXCR, listing each CDR3 protein once. The sample records more than 500,000 distinct CDR3 sequences, under 40% being singletons. Specimen: blood. These receptors originate from a girl between 2 and 17 years old with multiple sclerosis. Each CDR3 is given with its conserved first and last residue. Fields, in order: J gene, clone size, V gene, D gene, CDR3 protein, CDR3 DNA. A D gene is named only where the DNA matches it firmly. Clone size appears in some rows only: once, few, many, or a class for an expanded clone.

TRBJ2-3 . TRBV27 TRBD2 CASSFGRGVSTGTDTQYF TGTGCCAGCAGTTTTGGGCGGGGGGTCTCTACTGGCACAGATACGCAGTATTTT
TRBJ1-1 once TRBV7-8 TRBD1 CASSHDGQGRTEAFF TGTGCCAGCAGCCATGATGGACAGGGCAGAACTGAAGCTTTCTTT
TRBJ2-5 few TRBV29-1 . CSAARVQETQYF TGCAGCGCTGCTAGGGTACAAGAGACCCAGTACTTC
TRBJ2-1 . TRBV6-5 . CASTAGITDEQFF TGTGCCAGCACCGCCGGTATTACCGATGAGCAGTTCTTC
TRBJ1-2 . TRBV7-9 . CASSGVTENYGYTF TGTGCCAGCAGTGGAGTTACGGAGAACTATGGCTACACCTTC
TRBJ2-7 . TRBV5-1 TRBD1 CASSLSVRGPQTYEQYF TGCGCCAGCAGCTTGTCAGTCAGGGGGCCCCAAACCTACGAGCAGTACTTC
TRBJ2-5 . TRBV14 . CASSRGEGARGETQYF TGTGCCAGCAGCCGAGGGGAGGGGGCTCGAGGAGAGACCCAGTACTTC
TRBJ1-1 . TRBV7-8 . CASSSNFWNLGNTEAFF TGTGCCAGCAGCTCGAATTTTTGGAACTTGGGGAACACTGAAGCTTTCTTT
TRBJ2-2 . TRBV9 . CASSVQSYTGELFF TGTGCCAGCAGCGTCCAGTCCTACACCGGGGAGCTGTTTTTT
TRBJ2-3 . TRBV6-5 . CASSRRGVEGTDTQYF TGTGCCAGCAGTCGCCGCGGGGTTGAGGGCACAGATACGCAGTATTTT
TRBJ2-3 . TRBV7-8 . CASSSFARLITDTQYF TGTGCCAGCAGCTCGTTCGCGAGACTTATCACAGATACGCAGTATTTT
TRBJ2-5 . TRBV6-1 TRBD2 CASSERGGLQETQCF TGTGCCAGCAGTGAACGCGGGGGACTACAAGAGACCCAGTGCTTC
TRBJ2-5 . TRBV29-1 . CSVDWQGGETQYF TGCAGCGTTGACTGGCAGGGGGGGGAGACCCAGTACTTC
TRBJ1-5 few TRBV3-1 . CASSQTSQGGNQPQHF TGTGCCAGCAGCCAAACCAGTCAGGGTGGTAATCAGCCCCAGCATTTT
TRBJ2-1 few TRBV4-1 TRBD2 CASNTLAGGQDEQFF TGCGCCAGCAATACCCTAGCGGGGGGACAGGATGAGCAGTTCTTC
TRBJ1-6 few TRBV7-2 . CASRTGSYNSPLHF TGTGCCAGCAGGACAGGCTCCTATAATTCACCCCTCCACTTT
TRBJ2-1 few TRBV20-1 . CSGGGYNEQFF TGCAGTGGAGGGGGCTACAATGAGCAGTTCTTC
TRBJ2-1 . TRBV7-8 . CASSFLGGAGAREQFF TGTGCCAGCAGCTTTTTAGGGGGTGCGGGGGCGCGTGAGCAGTTCTTC
TRBJ1-1 few TRBV20-1 . CSAQKDRTGTEAFF TGCAGTGCACAAAAGGACCGGACCGGCACTGAAGCTTTCTTT
TRBJ2-7 . TRBV20-1 TRBD2 CSATGGAVTSYEQYF TGCAGTGCTACCGGGGGGGCAGTGACCTCCTACGAGCAGTACTTC
TRBJ2-3 few TRBV20-1 TRBD2 CSAWTSGSVTDTQYF TGCAGTGCTTGGACTAGCGGGTCAGTCACAGATACGCAGTATTTT
TRBJ2-3 . TRBV2 . CASGPGGDTQYF TGTGCCAGCGGTCCTGGGGGAGATACGCAGTATTTT
TRBJ2-5 few TRBV7-6 . CASSFNRLWETQYF TGTGCCAGCAGCTTCAATCGGCTATGGGAGACCCAGTACTTC
TRBJ1-2 . TRBV6-5 . CASRRASQGRYGYTF TGTGCCAGCAGGAGGGCCAGCCAGGGTCGTTATGGCTACACCTTC
TRBJ2-1 . TRBV7-9 . CASSTTNEQFF TGTGCCAGCAGCACCACGAATGAGCAGTTCTTC
TRBJ2-7 many TRBV6-5 . CASSRGPSYEQYF TGTGCCAGCAGTCGCGGACCCTCGTACGAGCAGTACTTC
TRBJ2-4 few TRBV3-1 . CASSQGVEASLGIQYF TGTGCCAGCAGCCAGGGGGTCGAAGCGTCCTTGGGCATTCAGTACTTC
TRBJ2-3 few TRBV7-3 TRBD2 CASSFSGAYTDTQYF TGTGCCAGCAGCTTCAGCGGGGCCTATACAGATACGCAGTATTTT
TRBJ2-2 few TRBV7-2 . CASSPYSSGFANTGELFF TGTGCCAGCAGCCCATACTCCAGCGGGTTCGCGAACACCGGGGAGCTGTTTTTT
TRBJ2-3 . TRBV20-1 TRBD2 CSARGLAGGEFSTDTQYF TGCAGTGCTAGAGGACTAGCGGGGGGCGAATTTAGCACAGATACGCAGTATTTT
TRBJ1-2 few TRBV12-3/TRBV12-4 TRBD1 CASSSPQGTSYGYTF TGTGCCAGCAGTTCTCCACAGGGGACCTCCTATGGCTACACCTTC